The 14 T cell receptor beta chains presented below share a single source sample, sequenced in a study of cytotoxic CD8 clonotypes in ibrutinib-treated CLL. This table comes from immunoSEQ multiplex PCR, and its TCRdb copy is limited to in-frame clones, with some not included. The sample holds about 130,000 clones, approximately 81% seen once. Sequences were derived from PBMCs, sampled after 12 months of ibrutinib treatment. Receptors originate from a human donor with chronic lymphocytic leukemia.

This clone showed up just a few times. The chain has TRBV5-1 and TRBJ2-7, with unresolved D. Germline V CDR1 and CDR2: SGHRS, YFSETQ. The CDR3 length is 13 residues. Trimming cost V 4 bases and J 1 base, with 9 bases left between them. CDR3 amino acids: CASSQPSSYEQYF. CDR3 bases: TGCGCCAGCAGCCAACCGTCTTCCTACGAGCAGTACTTC.

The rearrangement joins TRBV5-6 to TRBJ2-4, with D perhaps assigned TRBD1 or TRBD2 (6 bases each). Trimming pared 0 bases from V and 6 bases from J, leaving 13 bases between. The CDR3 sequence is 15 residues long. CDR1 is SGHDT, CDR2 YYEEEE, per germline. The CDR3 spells CASSLGSGAGNIQYF. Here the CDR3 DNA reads TGTGCCAGCAGCTTGGGTTCGGGGGCTGGAAACATTCAGTACTTC.

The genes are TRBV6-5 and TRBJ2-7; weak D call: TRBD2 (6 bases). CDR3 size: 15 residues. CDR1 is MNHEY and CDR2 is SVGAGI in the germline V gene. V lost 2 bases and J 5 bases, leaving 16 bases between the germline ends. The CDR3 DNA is TGTGCCAGCAGTTACGGAGGGAGGACCTTAAACGAGCAGTACTTC. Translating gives CASSYGGRTLNEQYF.

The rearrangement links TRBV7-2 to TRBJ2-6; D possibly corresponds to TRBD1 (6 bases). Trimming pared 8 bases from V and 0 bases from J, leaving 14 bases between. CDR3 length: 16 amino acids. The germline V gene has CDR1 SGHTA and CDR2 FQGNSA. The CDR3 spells CASPPGTYSGANVLTF. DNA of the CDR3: TGTGCCAGCCCTCCCGGGACATACTCTGGGGCCAACGTCCTGACTTTC.

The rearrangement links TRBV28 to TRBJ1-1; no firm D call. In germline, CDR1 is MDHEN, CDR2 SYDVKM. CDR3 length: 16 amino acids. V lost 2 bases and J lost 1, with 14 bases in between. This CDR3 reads CASSLGAAGANTEAFF. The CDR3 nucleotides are TGTGCCAGCAGTTTAGGTGCTGCAGGCGCGAACACTGAAGCTTTCTTT.

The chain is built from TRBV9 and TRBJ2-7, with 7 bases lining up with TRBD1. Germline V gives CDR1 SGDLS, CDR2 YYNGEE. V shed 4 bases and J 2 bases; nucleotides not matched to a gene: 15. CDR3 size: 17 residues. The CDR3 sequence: CASSNQRSPGQPYEQYF. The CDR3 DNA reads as TGTGCCAGCAGCAACCAAAGAAGCCCGGGACAGCCCTACGAGCAGTACTTC. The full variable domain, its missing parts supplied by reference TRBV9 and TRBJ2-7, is DSGVTQTPKHLITATGQRVTLRCSPRSGDLSVYWYQQSLDQGLQFLIQYYNGEERAKGNILERFSAQQFPDLHSELNLSSLELGDSALYFCASSNQRSPGQPYEQYFGPGTRLTVT.

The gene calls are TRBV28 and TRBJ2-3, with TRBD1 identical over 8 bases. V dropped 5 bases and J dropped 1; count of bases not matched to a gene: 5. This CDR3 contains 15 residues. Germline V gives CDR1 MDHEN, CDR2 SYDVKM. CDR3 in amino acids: CASSNRGWGTDTQYF. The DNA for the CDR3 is TGTGCCAGCAGTAACAGGGGGTGGGGCACAGATACGCAGTATTTT. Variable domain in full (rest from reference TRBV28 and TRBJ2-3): DVKVTQSSRYLVKRTGEKVFLECVQDMDHENMFWYRQDPGLGLRLIYFSYDVKMKEKGDIPEGYSVSREKKERFSLILESASTNQTSMYLCASSNRGWGTDTQYFGPGTRLTVL.

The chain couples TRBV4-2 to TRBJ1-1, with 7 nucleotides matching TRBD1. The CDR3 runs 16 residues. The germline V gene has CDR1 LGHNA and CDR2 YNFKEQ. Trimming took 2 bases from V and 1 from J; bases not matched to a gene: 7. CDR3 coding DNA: TGTGCCAGCAGCCAACCACTTGGGACAGCGAACACTGAAGCTTTCTTT. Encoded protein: CASSQPLGTANTEAFF.

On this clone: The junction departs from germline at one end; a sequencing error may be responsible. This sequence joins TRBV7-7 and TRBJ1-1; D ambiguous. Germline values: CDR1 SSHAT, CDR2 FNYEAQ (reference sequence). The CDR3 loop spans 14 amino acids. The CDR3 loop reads CASSPNLDGTEAFF. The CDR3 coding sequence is TGTGCTAGCAGCCCCAACCTGGATGGGACTGAAGCTTTCTTT.

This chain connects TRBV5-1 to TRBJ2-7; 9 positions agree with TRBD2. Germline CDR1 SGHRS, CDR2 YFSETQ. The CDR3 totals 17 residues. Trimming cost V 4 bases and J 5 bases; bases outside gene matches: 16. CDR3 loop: CASSIPTGIAGGDEQYF. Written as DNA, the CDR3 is TGCGCCAGCAGCATCCCGACAGGGATTGCGGGAGGGGACGAGCAGTACTTC.

The CDR3 region has the DNA TGCGCCAGCGGAAAGGGGGGACTAGCCTCCCAAGAGACCCAGTACTTC. Its protein is CASGKGGLASQETQYF. The chain combines TRBV10-1 with TRBJ2-5, with 9 bases that match TRBD2. Germline lookup yields CDR1 WNHNN and CDR2 SYGVQD (reference sequence). The CDR3 has 16 residues. Losses at the gene ends were 8 bases for V and 1 base for J; bases not matched to a gene: 11.

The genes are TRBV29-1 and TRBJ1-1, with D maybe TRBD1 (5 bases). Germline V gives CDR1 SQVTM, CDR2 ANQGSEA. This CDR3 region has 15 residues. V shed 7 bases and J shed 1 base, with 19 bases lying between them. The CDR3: CSGKRPGLTNTEAFF. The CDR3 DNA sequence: TGCAGCGGCAAAAGACCGGGACTGACGAACACTGAAGCTTTCTTT.

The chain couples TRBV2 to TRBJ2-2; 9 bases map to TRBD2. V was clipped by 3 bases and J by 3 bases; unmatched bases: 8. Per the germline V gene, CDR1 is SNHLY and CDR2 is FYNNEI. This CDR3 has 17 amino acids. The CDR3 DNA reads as TGTGCCAGCAGTGATCCCCCGGGACTAGCAGACACCGGGGAGCTGTTTTTT. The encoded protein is CASSDPPGLADTGELFF.

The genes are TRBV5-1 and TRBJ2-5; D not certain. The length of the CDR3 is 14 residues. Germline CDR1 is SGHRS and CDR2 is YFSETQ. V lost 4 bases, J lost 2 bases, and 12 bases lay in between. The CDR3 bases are TGCGCCAGCAGCGCCTGGAGCGTACAAGAGACCCAGTACTTC. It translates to CASSAWSVQETQYF.